This TCR beta chain was sequenced in a study of CD4 and CD8 cells across lung adenocarcinoma regions. This clonotype is judged large (0.1 to 1%). TCRdb called the PCR reads again in MiXCR, with one record for every CDR3 protein. This sample yields about 12,000 distinct CDR3 sequences, of which approximately 48% are seen a single time; 29% belongs to the top ten. Germline V gives CDR1 MNHNS, CDR2 SASEGT. The CDR3 has 15 residues. Trimming shortened V by 5 bases and J by 4 bases, and 18 bases separated the two germline ends. The patients had localized lung adenocarcinoma, a non-small cell subtype. This chain joins TRBV6-1 and TRBJ2-7; D gene unclear. Sequencing was carried out using CD8+ T cells from the margin of a lung tumor. The receptor was isolated from a male donor with lung adenocarcinoma. The CD4 and CD8 labels of this study may be unreliable. The CDR3 sequence: CASSPGPLVAYEQYF. In nucleotides, the CDR3 is TGTGCCAGCAGTCCCGGGCCCCTGGTAGCTTACGAGCAGTACTTC.